The present T cell receptor (beta chain) was sequenced within a study of blood T cell repertoires in COVID-19. Study-level background: The United States, Italy and Spain provided the acute and convalescent COVID-19 samples.

Germline V gene data show CDR1 as SGHDT and CDR2 as YYEEEE. Trimming took off 4 bases at V and 3 bases at J, with 11 bases between the two ends. The CDR3 is 13 residues long. This clone was counted once. The cohort comprised adults aged about 18 to 90 years residing in 24 US areas. Participant-reported clinical history was the basis for cohort assignment. As processed by the authors: Amplification from reference gene primers served as the basis for estimated nucleated cell counts. Some clones are missing from TCRdb's copy, which holds only in-frame ones; the method was immunoSEQ multiplex PCR. V and J calls and clone size are as listed in that table; D and trimming were resolved from the DNA. The sample holds roughly 140,000 clones, roughly 88% seen once.

J is TRBJ2-7 and V is TRBV5-6; no definite D call. The TCR comes from a woman aged 25 to 39 with acute COVID-19. Sequenced sample: PBMCs or T cells enriched from blood (not recorded which). The CDR3 coding sequence is TGTGCCAGCAGCCACGACACGGACTACGAGCAGTACTTC. Amino acids: CASSHDTDYEQYF.